These 30 T cell receptor beta chains were all obtained from the same sample, sequenced in a study of T-cell reconstitution after alpha-beta-depleted transplantation in children. A library of TCRbeta sequences, prepared with unique molecular identifiers, was generated. Using its own MiXCR run on the PCR reads, TCRdb lists one record per CDR3 protein. The sample has 600,000 to 700,000 distinct CDR3 sequences; roughly 13% are singletons. The sequencing used PBMCs, collected before TCRalphabeta/CD19-depleted stem cell transplant. The receptors here all came from a girl aged 2 to 10 with congenital amegakaryocytic thrombocytopenia, due to receive a stem cell transplant.

The genes are TRBV7-6 and TRBJ1-1; no clear D gene. V gave up 5 bases and J gave up 6 bases, with 10 bases separating them. Germline V gene data show CDR1 as SGHVS and CDR2 as FNYEAQ. CDR3 size: 12 residues. The CDR3 sequence is CASSPGWAEAFF. For the CDR3, the DNA is TGTGCCAGCAGCCCCGGTTGGGCTGAAGCTTTCTTT.

The gene calls are TRBV5-1 and TRBJ1-4; D is unclear. From germline, CDR1 is SGHRS and CDR2 YFSETQ. The CDR3 consists of 16 residues. Deletions cut 1 base from V and 8 bases from J, with 18 bases between. CDR3 nucleotide sequence: TGCGCCAGCAGCTTGCCCTCCCGGGAGGGTTCGGAAAAACTGTTTTTT. This encodes CASSLPSREGSEKLFF.

This clonotype was seen only a few times. The CDR3 protein is CASSKGLAGGPSTDTQYF. CDR3 nucleotides: TGCGCCAGCAGCAAGGGACTAGCGGGAGGGCCCTCGACAGATACGCAGTATTTT. J is TRBJ2-3 and V is TRBV5-1; 16 bases line up with TRBD2. This CDR3 is 18 amino acids long. Per the germline V gene, CDR1 is SGHRS and CDR2 is YFSETQ. The junction had 8 bases not matched to a gene; V was cut back by 4 bases and J by 3 bases. Full variable domain (rest looked up from reference TRBV5-1 and TRBJ2-3): KAGVTQTPRYLIKTRGQQVTLSCSPISGHRSVSWYQQTPGQGLQFLFEYFSETQRNKGNFPGRFSGRQFSNSRSEMNVSTLELGDSALYLCASSKGLAGGPSTDTQYFGPGTRLTVL.

This clonotype came up a few times. The J gene is TRBJ1-1, the V gene TRBV20-1; D perhaps matches TRBD1 (6 bases). The CDR3 is 14 residues long. V shed 2 bases and J shed 5 bases, with 15 bases lying between them. The germline gives CDR1 DFQATT, CDR2 SNEGSKA (reference sequence). The CDR3 bases are TGCAGTGCTAGACGGGGGGCGCGCGGGACTGAAGCTTTCTTT. It codes for CSARRGARGTEAFF.

This clonotype has just a few counts. The chain couples TRBV5-1 to TRBJ2-2, with D perhaps matching TRBD2 (6 bases). The CDR3 extends over 15 amino acids. With 1 base removed from V and 0 bases from J, the gap between germline ends came to 7 bases. In germline, CDR1 is SGHRS, CDR2 YFSETQ. CDR3 sequence (DNA): TGCGCCAGCAGCTTGAGGGACTCGAACACCGGGGAGCTGTTTTTT. Translating it yields CASSLRDSNTGELFF.

CDR3 sequence (DNA): TGTGCCAGCAGTGACTGGGAGTACAATGAGCAGTTCTTC. Translated: CASSDWEYNEQFF. The chain combines TRBV2 with TRBJ2-1; perhaps TRBD2 as D (5 bases). V was shortened by 3 bases and J by 4 bases, with 7 bases between the two germline ends. Germline CDR1 reads SNHLY; CDR2 reads FYNNEI. The CDR3 covers 13 residues.

This clonotype was found many times. This chain connects TRBV10-3 to TRBJ2-1; unclear D gene. V shed 4 bases and J shed 6 bases, with 10 bases lying between them. The CDR3 is 13 residues long. Germline assignment: CDR1 ENHRY and CDR2 SYGVKD. The DNA for the CDR3 is TGTGCCATCAGTGCCGGAACCGGCAATGAGCAGTTCTTC. Protein: CAISAGTGNEQFF.

The chain joins TRBV3-1 to TRBJ2-7; 11 positions agree with TRBD1. The CDR3 consists of 17 residues. Germline CDR1 LGHDT, CDR2 YNNKEL (reference sequence). The V gene end was trimmed by 1 base and the J gene end by 2 bases; junction bases not matched to a gene: 7. DNA of the CDR3: TGTGCCAGCAGCCAAGCTTACCGGGACAGGGGGGCCTACGAGCAGTACTTC. Amino acid sequence: CASSQAYRDRGAYEQYF.

This clonotype occurred many times. The chain carries TRBV28 and TRBJ1-3; D remains ambiguous. The CDR3 loop spans 9 amino acids. The V and J ends lost 11 bases and 6 bases respectively, with 5 bases between them. The germline V gene encodes CDR1 MDHEN and CDR2 SYDVKM. The CDR3 here is CAQQNTIYF. In DNA form, the CDR3 reads TGTGCCCAGCAAAACACCATATATTTT.

About this clonotype: A much bigger clone sits one base away, suggesting this may be a read error. The chain joins TRBV6-1 to TRBJ1-2; 8 bases match TRBD1. Per the germline V gene, CDR1 is MNHNS and CDR2 is SASEGT. V shed 7 bases and J 8 bases; nucleotides not matched to a gene: 9. The CDR3 has 13 residues. CDR3 nucleotide sequence: TGTGCCAGCAAAAGACAGGGGTACGAAGGCTACACCTTC. This encodes CASKRQGYEGYTF.

There are a few counts of this clonotype. The chain uses TRBV20-1 and TRBJ1-1; 7 bases are shared with TRBD1. This CDR3 contains 11 residues. The germline V gene encodes CDR1 DFQATT and CDR2 SNEGSKA (reference sequence). V shed 6 bases, J shed 10 bases, and the junction held 8 bases outside the gene matches. This CDR3 is CSARTQGVAFF. For the CDR3, the DNA is TGCAGTGCGAGGACGCAGGGGGTAGCTTTCTTT.

This clonotype was seen repeatedly, ten times or more. The CDR3 region has the DNA TGTGCCAGCAGTGAATATGACCTAGTTGGGGATGAGCAGTTCTTC. Translation: CASSEYDLVGDEQFF. This chain uses TRBV25-1 with TRBJ2-1; D unclear. V was clipped by 0 bases and J by 8 bases, with 14 bases between them. Germline lookup yields CDR1 MGHDK and CDR2 SYGVNS. The CDR3 contains 15 residues.

This clonotype was detected a few times. The chain combines TRBV7-2 with TRBJ1-3; no clear D gene. Trimming left V 3 bases short and J 3 bases short, with 6 bases between. Germline V gene data show CDR1 as SGHTA and CDR2 as FQGNSA. The CDR3 covers 13 residues. This CDR3 is CASSLALGNTIYF. DNA for the CDR3: TGTGCCAGCAGCTTGGCCCTTGGAAACACCATATATTTT.

V and J are TRBV11-1 and TRBJ1-6; no definite D call. CDR1 and CDR2 (germline): SGHAT, FQDESV (reference sequence). The ends were cut back, 1 base at V and 1 base at J, with 14 bases in the middle. CDR3 size: 18 residues. The CDR3 loop reads CASSLGGPFWSYNSPLHF. The CDR3 DNA follows: TGTGCCAGCAGCTTAGGAGGCCCTTTTTGGTCCTATAATTCACCCCTCCACTTT.

The table lists this clonotype with a few counts. The chain uses TRBV11-2 and TRBJ2-6; D ambiguous. V lost 4 bases to trimming and J lost 0 bases, with 10 bases between them. CDR1 SGHAT and CDR2 FQNNGV come from the germline V gene. The CDR3 is 16 amino acids. The CDR3 is CASSSLTVSGANVLTF. The CDR3, as DNA: TGTGCCAGCAGCTCTTTGACGGTCTCTGGGGCCAACGTCCTGACTTTC.

This clonotype was seen ten or more times. V and J are TRBV7-7 and TRBJ1-4; no clear D gene. Germline V gene data show CDR1 as SSHAT and CDR2 as FNYEAQ (reference sequence). V lost 1 base, J lost 0 bases, and 6 bases lay in between. The CDR3 is 15 amino acids. The DNA for the CDR3 is TGTGCCAGCAGCTTAGGGCGAACAACTAATGAAAAACTGTTTTTT. Its protein is CASSLGRTTNEKLFF.

This clonotype was detected many times. The rearrangement joins TRBV5-1 to TRBJ1-1, with TRBD1 matching over 12 bases. CDR3 size: 18 residues. Germline trimming cut 1 base from V and 3 bases from J; bases unmatched to any gene: 10. From germline, CDR1 is SGHRS and CDR2 YFSETQ. CDR3: CASSLFRDRGRKYTEAFF. The CDR3 coding sequence is TGCGCCAGCAGCTTGTTCCGGGACAGGGGGCGTAAATACACTGAAGCTTTCTTT.

This clonotype came up a few times. This sequence joins TRBV20-1 and TRBJ2-2; TRBD1 agrees at 9 bases. The V and J ends lost 1 base and 7 bases, in that order; junction bases with no gene match: 13. This CDR3 contains 17 residues. CDR1 and CDR2 from the germline V gene are DFQATT and SNEGSKA (reference sequence). CDR3 coding DNA: TGCAGTGCTAGAGTCTGGGCCGGGACAGGGCGCGTCGGGGAGCTGTTTTTT. Protein: CSARVWAGTGRVGELFF.

The chain couples TRBV7-2 to TRBJ2-3; 10 bases fit TRBD2. Germline V gene sequence: CDR1 SGHTA, CDR2 FQGNSA. The CDR3 length is 17 residues. V lost 2 bases and J lost 4; bases outside the gene matches: 9. The CDR3 nucleotides read TGTGCCAGCAGCTTACGCTCTAGCGGGAGTTTGGCAGATACGCAGTATTTT. This sequence encodes CASSLRSSGSLADTQYF.

Ten or more counts support this clonotype. The V gene is TRBV28, the J gene TRBJ2-7; D call uncertain. With 2 bases removed from V and 3 bases from J, the gap between germline ends came to 8 bases. Per germline, CDR1 MDHEN and CDR2 SYDVKM. This CDR3 spans 13 amino acids. CDR3 amino acids: CASSLRQYYEQYF. DNA for the CDR3: TGTGCCAGCAGTTTAAGGCAGTACTACGAGCAGTACTTC.

This clonotype was observed many times. J is TRBJ2-1 and V is TRBV5-1; the D is unclear. CDR1 SGHRS and CDR2 YFSETQ come from the germline V gene. The V gene lost 6 bases and the J gene lost 6 bases, with 13 bases spanning the gap. The CDR3 extends over 13 amino acids. In DNA, the CDR3 is TGCGCCAGCAAGCGCCAGGTCGGCAATGAGCAGTTCTTC. Translated: CASKRQVGNEQFF.

This clonotype was observed at least ten times. The V and J genes are TRBV20-1 and TRBJ2-6; tentative D call: TRBD1 (6 bases). Germline-derived CDR1 and CDR2 are DFQATT and SNEGSKA (reference sequence). The CDR3 loop spans 15 amino acids. Trimming cost V 4 bases and J 4 bases, with 14 bases left between them. The CDR3 is CSAITQGTGANVLTF. The DNA for the CDR3 is TGCAGTGCTATCACACAGGGTACCGGGGCCAACGTCCTGACTTTC.

This clonotype was counted ten times or more. The rearrangement links TRBV5-5 to TRBJ2-3, with D possibly matching TRBD1 (6 bases). V shed 3 bases and J shed 1 base, with 12 bases lying between them. Germline V gene lookup returns CDR1 SGHKS and CDR2 YYEKEE (reference sequence). The CDR3 has 15 residues. The CDR3 is CASSWTVRRTDTQYF. CDR3 sequence (DNA): TGTGCCAGCAGCTGGACAGTCCGCCGCACAGATACGCAGTATTTT.

The CDR3 nucleotides read TGCAGTGCTAGAGACGACGTACAAGAGACCCAGTACTTC. It encodes CSARDDVQETQYF. The chain links TRBV20-1 to TRBJ2-5; D unclear. CDR1 is DFQATT and CDR2 is SNEGSKA in the germline V gene (reference sequence). Trimming cost V 0 bases and J 2 bases, with 7 bases left between them. The CDR3 consists of 13 residues.

This clonotype was recorded many times. The chain combines TRBV20-1 with TRBJ1-4; 7 positions agree with TRBD1. Trimming removed 5 bases from V and 0 bases from J; junction bases left unmatched: 6. Germline loops: CDR1 DFQATT, CDR2 SNEGSKA (reference sequence). The CDR3 has 15 residues. In DNA, the CDR3 is TGCAGTGCTCTACAGGGGTGGGCAACTAATGAAAAACTGTTTTTT. Its protein product is CSALQGWATNEKLFF.

This clonotype was seen more than once but under ten times. The chain carries TRBV2 and TRBJ2-2, with D unresolved. The ends were cut back, 3 bases at V and 1 base at J, with 6 bases in the middle. CDR3 length: 14 residues. Germline loops: CDR1 SNHLY, CDR2 FYNNEI. The CDR3 region is CASSDYMNTGELFF. The DNA of the CDR3 is TGTGCCAGCAGTGATTACATGAACACCGGGGAGCTGTTTTTT.

This clonotype was seen ten or more times. This sequence joins TRBV5-1 and TRBJ2-3; 10 bases are a match to TRBD1. The CDR3 runs to 15 residues. The V gene's germline CDR1 is SGHRS and CDR2 YFSETQ. J gave up 2 bases and V 4 bases, and 4 bases lay outside the gene matches. CDR3 region: CASSTGQGYTDTQYF. CDR3 DNA: TGCGCCAGCAGCACGGGACAGGGGTACACAGATACGCAGTATTTT.

This clonotype was counted at least ten times. At one end, the junction sequence differs from germline, possibly due to a read error. The chain has TRBV27 and TRBJ1-6; the D is unclear. The length of the CDR3 is 15 residues. CDR1 is MNHEY and CDR2 is SMNVEV in the germline V gene (reference sequence). CDR3 in DNA: TGTGCCAGCAGGTTATCCCGGGCAGATAATTCACCCCTCCACTTT. Protein sequence: CASRLSRADNSPLHF.

This clonotype has only a few counts. J is TRBJ2-1 and V is TRBV7-8; 16 nucleotides align to TRBD2. Unmatched junction bases numbered 4, after V lost 2 bases and J lost 6 bases. Germline loops: CDR1 SGHVS, CDR2 FQNEAQ. This CDR3 has 17 amino acids. CDR3 nucleotides: TGTGCCAGCAGCTTAATCGGGACTAGCGGGAGGGTCAATGAGCAGTTCTTC. It is translated as CASSLIGTSGRVNEQFF.

This clonotype occurred many times. The genes are TRBV5-1 and TRBJ2-3; the D is unclear. Germline V gene lookup returns CDR1 SGHRS and CDR2 YFSETQ. The length of the CDR3 is 15 residues. Trimming removed 0 bases from V and 1 base from J, with 9 bases in between. For the CDR3, the DNA is TGCGCCAGCAGCTTGGAGTGGGATGGCACAGATACGCAGTATTTT. Its protein product is CASSLEWDGTDTQYF.